These T cell receptor beta chains were read from a single sample in a study of control samples from healthy donors and cancer patients. Generated by immunoSEQ multiplex PCR, the TCRdb table keeps only in-frame clones and is missing some. Of some 200,000 clones in the sample, roughly nine tenths are singletons; the top ten hold roughly 1.6%. The source material was blood. The receptors shown here come from a woman in her thirties in good health. CDR3s include the opening cysteine and the closing phenylalanine or tryptophan. The D gene is left open where the match is weak. Rows may omit the clone size; those that give it use once, few, many or a size class.

V,size,J,D,CDR3,DNA
TRBV5-1,.,TRBJ2-6,.,CASSLEGSGANVLTF,TGCGCCAGCAGCTTGGAGGGCTCTGGGGCCAACGTCCTGACTTTC
TRBV19,.,TRBJ2-5,.,CASSIWTESQETQYF,TGTGCCAGTAGTATCTGGACAGAGTCCCAAGAGACCCAGTACTTC
TRBV19,.,TRBJ2-2,TRBD1,CASSNRGLNTGELFF,TGTGCCAGTAGTAACAGGGGGCTGAACACCGGGGAGCTGTTTTTT
TRBV9,.,TRBJ1-2,TRBD1,CASSVGRMWTGAGYTF,TGTGCCAGCAGCGTAGGTAGGATGTGGACAGGGGCTGGCTACACCTTC
TRBV28,.,TRBJ2-3,TRBD2,CASSPRPGLAWRTDTQYF,TGTGCCAGCAGTCCCCGACCGGGACTAGCTTGGCGCACAGATACGCAGTATTTT
TRBV7-9,.,TRBJ1-4,TRBD1,CASSPRQGSNEKLFF,TGTGCCAGCAGCCCCCGACAGGGGTCTAATGAAAAACTGTTTTTT
TRBV5-6,.,TRBJ1-2,.,CASSLYRGYTF,TGTGCCAGCAGCTTGTACCGGGGCTACACCTTC
TRBV5-6,few,TRBJ2-1,TRBD2,CASSLGTSGGANEQFF,TGTGCCAGCAGCTTGGGGACTAGCGGGGGGGCCAATGAGCAGTTCTTC
TRBV11-1,.,TRBJ2-7,.,CASSLQGGYEQYF,TGTGCCAGCAGCTTACAGGGAGGATACGAGCAGTACTTC
TRBV5-6,.,TRBJ1-3,.,CASRETPGNTIYF,TGTGCCAGCAGGGAGACCCCCGGAAACACCATATATTTT
TRBV6-5,.,TRBJ2-6,.,CASGTASGANVLTF,TGTGCCAGCGGTACAGCCTCTGGGGCCAACGTCCTGACTTTC
TRBV24-1,.,TRBJ1-1,.,CATSDIGSEAFF,TGTGCCACCAGTGATATAGGGTCTGAAGCTTTCTTT
TRBV9,.,TRBJ1-3,.,CASSVEGGNTIYF,TGTGCCAGCAGCGTCGAGGGGGGAAACACCATATATTTT
TRBV6-5,.,TRBJ1-1,.,CASQPGGRRTEAFF,TGTGCCAGCCAACCCGGGGGAAGGCGGACTGAAGCTTTCTTT
TRBV19,.,TRBJ2-5,TRBD1,CASSTDRVETQYF,TGTGCCAGTAGCACGGACAGGGTAGAGACCCAGTACTTC
TRBV2,.,TRBJ1-5,.,CASKTGSGNQPQHF,TGTGCCAGCAAAACAGGGAGCGGCAATCAGCCCCAGCATTTT
TRBV7-2,.,TRBJ1-6,.,CASSVDSSYNSPLHF,TGTGCCAGCAGCGTCGACAGCTCCTATAATTCACCCCTCCACTTT
TRBV9,.,TRBJ1-5,.,CASSVASGQPQHF,TGTGCCAGCAGCGTAGCTTCGGGTCAGCCCCAGCATTTT
TRBV24-1,once,TRBJ1-2,TRBD1,CATSDTGGYYGYTF,TGTGCCACCAGTGACACAGGGGGCTACTATGGCTACACCTTC
TRBV9,.,TRBJ2-5,.,CASSSQETQYF,TGTGCCAGCAGCTCCCAAGAGACCCAGTACTTC
TRBV28,.,TRBJ1-1,.,CASSSRGKTEAFF,TGTGCCAGCAGTTCCAGGGGAAAAACTGAAGCTTTCTTT
TRBV14,.,TRBJ2-1,.,CASSHESGDSYNEQFF,TGTGCCAGCAGCCACGAGTCGGGGGACTCCTACAATGAGCAGTTCTTC
TRBV5-5,once,TRBJ2-5,.,CASSLIGSREETQYF,TGTGCCAGCAGCTTGATTGGGTCGAGGGAAGAGACCCAGTACTTC
TRBV7-2,.,TRBJ2-1,TRBD2,CASSLAGLAENEQFF,TGTGCCAGCAGCTTAGCGGGACTAGCGGAGAATGAGCAGTTCTTC
TRBV9,.,TRBJ2-5,.,CASSVAGRADETQYF,TGTGCCAGCAGCGTAGCGGGTAGGGCCGACGAGACCCAGTACTTC
TRBV20-1,.,TRBJ2-5,.,CSAQGETQYF,TGCAGTGCTCAGGGGGAGACCCAGTACTTC
TRBV28,.,TRBJ2-7,.,CASSLPRDDEQYF,TGTGCCAGCAGTTTACCCAGGGATGACGAGCAGTACTTC
TRBV6-6,.,TRBJ2-3,.,CATGRSTDTQYF,TGTGCCACCGGACGTTCCACAGATACGCAGTATTTT
TRBV9,once,TRBJ2-1,TRBD2,CASSVAASGGPEQFF,TGTGCCAGCAGCGTAGCGGCTAGCGGGGGGCCGGAGCAGTTCTTC
TRBV12-2,.,TRBJ2-3,.,CASRLGAGDTDTQYF,TGTGCAAGTCGCTTAGGGGCGGGAGACACAGATACGCAGTATTTT
TRBV6-6,.,TRBJ1-5,.,CASSYRPGASNQPQHF,TGTGCCAGCAGTTACAGGCCAGGGGCTAGCAATCAGCCCCAGCATTTT
TRBV6-2/TRBV6-3,.,TRBJ1-5,.,CASSYSSRGNQPQHF,TGTGCCAGCAGTTATTCGTCCAGGGGAAATCAGCCCCAGCATTTT
TRBV6-1,.,TRBJ2-5,TRBD2,CASSEGLAGEEETQYF,TGTGCCAGCAGTGAGGGACTAGCGGGAGAGGAGGAGACCCAGTACTTC
TRBV6-5,.,TRBJ2-3,.,CASRGTTDTQYF,TGTGCCAGCAGGGGGACGACAGATACGCAGTATTTT
TRBV6-5,.,TRBJ1-2,TRBD1,CASSYSTGQLNYGYTF,TGTGCCAGCAGTTACTCGACGGGACAGCTTAACTATGGCTACACCTTC
TRBV25-1,.,TRBJ1-2,.,CASSEFEGAPNNYGYTF,TGTGCCAGCAGTGAATTCGAGGGCGCACCCAATAACTATGGCTACACCTTC
TRBV28,.,TRBJ2-1,.,CASRRGPSYNEQFF,TGTGCCAGCAGACGGGGGCCCTCCTACAATGAGCAGTTCTTC
TRBV19,.,TRBJ1-6,.,CASSRQGLNSPLHF,TGTGCCAGTAGTCGGCAGGGACTAAATTCACCCCTCCACTTT
TRBV7-2,.,TRBJ1-1,TRBD1,CASSSGQGRNTEAFF,TGTGCCAGCAGCTCGGGACAGGGTAGGAACACTGAAGCTTTCTTT
TRBV9,.,TRBJ1-5,.,CASSVGPDNQPQHF,TGTGCCAGCAGCGTAGGTCCGGATAATCAGCCCCAGCATTTT
TRBV30,few,TRBJ1-4,.,CAWSVLGRGSEKLFF,TGTGCCTGGAGTGTATTAGGCAGGGGCTCGGAAAAACTGTTTTTT
TRBV27,.,TRBJ1-1,.,CASSFLGTNTEAFF,TGTGCCAGCAGTTTCCTGGGCACGAACACTGAAGCTTTCTTT